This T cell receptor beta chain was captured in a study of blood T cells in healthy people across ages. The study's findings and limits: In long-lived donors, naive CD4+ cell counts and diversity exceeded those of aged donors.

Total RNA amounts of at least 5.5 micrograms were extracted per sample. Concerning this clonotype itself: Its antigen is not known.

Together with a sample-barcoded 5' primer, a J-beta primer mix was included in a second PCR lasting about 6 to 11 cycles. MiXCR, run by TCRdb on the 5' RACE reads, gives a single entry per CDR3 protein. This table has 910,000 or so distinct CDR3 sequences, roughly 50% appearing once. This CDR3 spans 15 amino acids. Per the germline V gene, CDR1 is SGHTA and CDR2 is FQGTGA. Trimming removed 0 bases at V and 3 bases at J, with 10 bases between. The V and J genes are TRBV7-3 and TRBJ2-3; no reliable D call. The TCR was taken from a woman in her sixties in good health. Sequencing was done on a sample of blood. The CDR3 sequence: CASSLTYQVTDTQYF. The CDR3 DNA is TGTGCCAGCAGCTTAACGTACCAGGTGACAGATACGCAGTATTTT.